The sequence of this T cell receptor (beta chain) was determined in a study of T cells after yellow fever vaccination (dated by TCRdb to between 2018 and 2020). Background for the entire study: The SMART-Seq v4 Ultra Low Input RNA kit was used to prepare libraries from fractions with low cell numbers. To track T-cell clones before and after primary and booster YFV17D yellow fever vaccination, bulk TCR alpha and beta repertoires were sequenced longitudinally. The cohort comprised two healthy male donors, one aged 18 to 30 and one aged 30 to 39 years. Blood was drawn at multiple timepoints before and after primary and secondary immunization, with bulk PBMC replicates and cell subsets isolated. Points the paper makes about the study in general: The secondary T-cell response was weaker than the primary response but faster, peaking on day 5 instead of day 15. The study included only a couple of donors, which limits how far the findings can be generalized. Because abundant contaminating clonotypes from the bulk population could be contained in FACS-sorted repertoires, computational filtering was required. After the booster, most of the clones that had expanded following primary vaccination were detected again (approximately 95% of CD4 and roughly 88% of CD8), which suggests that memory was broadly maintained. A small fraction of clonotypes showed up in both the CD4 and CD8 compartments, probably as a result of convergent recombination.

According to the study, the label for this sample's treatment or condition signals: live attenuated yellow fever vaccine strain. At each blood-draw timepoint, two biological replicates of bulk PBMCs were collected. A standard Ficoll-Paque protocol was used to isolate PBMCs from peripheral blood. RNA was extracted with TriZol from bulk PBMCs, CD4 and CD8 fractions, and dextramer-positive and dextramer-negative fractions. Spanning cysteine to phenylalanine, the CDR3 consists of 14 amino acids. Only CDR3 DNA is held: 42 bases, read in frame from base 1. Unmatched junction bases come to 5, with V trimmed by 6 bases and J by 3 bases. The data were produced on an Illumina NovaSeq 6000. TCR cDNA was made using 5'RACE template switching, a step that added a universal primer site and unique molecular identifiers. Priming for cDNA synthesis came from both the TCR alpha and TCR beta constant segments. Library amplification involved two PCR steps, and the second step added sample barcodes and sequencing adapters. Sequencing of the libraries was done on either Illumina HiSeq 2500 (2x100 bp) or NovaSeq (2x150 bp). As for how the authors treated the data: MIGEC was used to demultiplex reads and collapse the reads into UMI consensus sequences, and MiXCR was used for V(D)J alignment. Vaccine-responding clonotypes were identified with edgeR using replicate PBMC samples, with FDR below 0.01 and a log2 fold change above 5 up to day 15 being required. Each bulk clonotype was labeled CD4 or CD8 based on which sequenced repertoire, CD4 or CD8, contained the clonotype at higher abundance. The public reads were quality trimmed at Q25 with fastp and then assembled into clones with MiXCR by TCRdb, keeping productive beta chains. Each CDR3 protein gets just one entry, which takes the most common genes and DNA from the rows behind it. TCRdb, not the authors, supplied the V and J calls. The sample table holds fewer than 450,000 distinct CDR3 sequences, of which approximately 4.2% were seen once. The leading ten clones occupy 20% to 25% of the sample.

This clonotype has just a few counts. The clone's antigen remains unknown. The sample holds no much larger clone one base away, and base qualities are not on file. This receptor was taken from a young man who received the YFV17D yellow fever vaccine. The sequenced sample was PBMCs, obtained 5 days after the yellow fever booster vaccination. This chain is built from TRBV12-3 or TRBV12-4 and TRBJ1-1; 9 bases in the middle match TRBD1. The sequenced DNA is TGTGCCAGCAGCTCGGGACAGGGTCACACTGAAGCTTTCTTT. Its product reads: CASSSGQGHTEAFF.